Ten or more counts support the clone carrying this T cell receptor beta chain. Its matching antigen is unknown. Time point reported: newly diagnosed GD, antithyroid drugs for less than 3 months. From RNA extracted from PBMCs, the TCR library was made. Relying on iRepertoire HTBI primers and Arm-PCR of CDR3 regions, the team built TCR beta libraries. TCRdb reanalysed the multiplex PCR reads using MiXCR and keeps one entry per CDR3 protein. There are 510,000 or so distinct CDR3 sequences in the sample; 12% occur only once, and approximately 9% lies in the top ten. The CDR3 loop spans 15 amino acids. Germline loops: CDR1 KGHDR, CDR2 SFDVKD. Trimming pared 7 bases from V and 5 bases from J, leaving 19 bases between. The source of the sample is a study of regulatory T cells in long-lasting Graves disease. Findings and limits, study-wide: Those with persistent Graves' had less TCR diversity than newly diagnosed patients.

These records were also assigned to another study, of T cells in Graves' hyperthyroidism and ophthalmopathy.

V gene TRBV24-1 combines with J gene TRBJ2-5; the D call may be TRBD1 or TRBD2 (5 bases each). The specimen was peripheral blood mononuclear cells (PBMCs), collected at new diagnosis, from a patient treated with antithyroid drugs. The sequence derives from a woman aged 25 to 45 with Graves disease. CDR3 sequence reads: CATSPRGGGEETQYF. CDR3 nucleotide sequence: TGTGCCACCAGCCCGAGGGGCGGCGGCGAGGAGACCCAGTACTTC.